This record covers a single T cell receptor beta chain. Its antigen is undetermined. From RNA transcripts, TCR beta CDR3 regions were amplified. First-round RT-PCR of the TCR CDR3 relied on the HTBI primer set. From the multiplex PCR reads, TCRdb called clonotypes with MiXCR, one entry per CDR3 protein. Of under 450,000 distinct CDR3 sequences listed, approximately 18% were seen once; the top ten hold approximately 35%. The data are from a study of T cells in Graves' hyperthyroidism and ophthalmopathy. From 9 to 10 ml of fresh peripheral blood, PBMCs were isolated. CDR1 is DFQATT, CDR2 SNEGSKA, per germline (reference sequence). V lost 4 bases and J 3 bases, leaving 9 bases between the germline ends. The CDR3 length is 12 residues. Study-level results: Ophthalmopathy onset followed model prediction by a median approximately six months.

The source is a woman in her twenties or thirties with Graves' hyperthyroidism that later progressed to Graves' ophthalmopathy. The source material was blood. This chain joins TRBV20-1 and TRBJ1-1; D is uncertain. CDR3 nucleotide sequence: TGCAGTGCTAAGCGGCAGTACACTGAAGCTTTCTTT. Encoded protein: CSAKRQYTEAFF.